The 24 T cell receptor beta chains listed next were all sequenced from one sample in a study of radiotherapy plus CTLA-4 blockade in lung cancer. The method was immunoSEQ multiplex PCR; TCRdb's version includes in-frame clones alone and lacks a portion of them. The sample shows over 80,000 clones, 80% to 85% of them seen only once. Sequences were derived from peripheral blood, sampled from a patient treated with radiotherapy plus ipilimumab. These receptors all stem from a human donor with non-small cell lung cancer who had stable disease on radiotherapy plus ipilimumab.

CDR3 nucleotides: TGTGCCAGCAGCTTCTTACAGGGCATTGTATATGAGCAGTTCTTC. This codes for CASSFLQGIVYEQFF. This chain uses TRBV5-6 with TRBJ2-1, with D possibly TRBD1 on 6 matching bases. There are 15 residues in the CDR3. V was pared by 2 bases and J by 8 bases, with 17 bases between. The germline V gene encodes CDR1 SGHDT and CDR2 YYEEEE.

V usage is TRBV11-2 and J usage is TRBJ1-4; TRBD1 is a possible D gene (5 bases). This CDR3 has 15 residues. Germline lookup yields CDR1 SGHAT and CDR2 FQNNGV. Trimming took 5 bases from V and 4 from J, leaving 14 bases between them. This CDR3 is CASSADRSHNEKLFF. The DNA of the CDR3 is TGTGCCAGCAGCGCCGACAGAAGCCATAATGAAAAACTGTTTTTT.

The rearrangement uses TRBV7-2 and TRBJ2-7, with 10 nucleotides matching TRBD1. Germline V gene sequence: CDR1 SGHTA, CDR2 FQGNSA. Trimming at V came to 1 base and at J to 3 bases, leaving 9 bases not matched to a gene. The length of the CDR3 is 17 residues. The DNA for the CDR3 is TGTGCCAGCAGCTTAGTCGACAGGGGGCGCCGGGACTACGAGCAGTACTTC. This sequence encodes CASSLVDRGRRDYEQYF.

The rearrangement joins TRBV29-1 to TRBJ2-3; D unclear. The V gene lost 7 bases and the J gene lost 2 bases, with 13 bases spanning the gap. Germline-derived CDR1 and CDR2 are SQVTM and ANQGSEA. This CDR3 comprises 13 residues. For the CDR3, the DNA is TGCAGCGCTGCCCGGCCCCCCACAGATACGCAGTATTTT. Translation: CSAARPPTDTQYF.

The rearrangement links TRBV20-1 to TRBJ2-3; D is unclear. This CDR3 has 10 residues. Germline V gene data show CDR1 as DFQATT and CDR2 as SNEGSKA (reference sequence). V dropped 4 bases and J dropped 5 bases, with 4 bases sitting between them. The CDR3: CSAKRDTQYF. The CDR3 DNA is TGCAGTGCTAAGCGAGATACGCAGTATTTT.

This chain links TRBV7-6 with TRBJ2-7, with D unclear. CDR3 length: 11 amino acids. Germline-derived CDR1 and CDR2 are SGHVS and FNYEAQ. V shed 2 bases and J shed 5 bases, with 4 bases lying between them. The CDR3 nucleotides read TGTGCCAGCAGCTTAACAGACGAGCAGTACTTC. It yields the protein CASSLTDEQYF.

This rearrangement joins TRBV28 to TRBJ1-5, with TRBD1 matching 7 bases. The junction had 8 bases not matched to a gene; V was cut back by 8 bases and J by 7 bases. Germline V lookup: CDR1 MDHEN, CDR2 SYDVKM. This CDR3 has 13 amino acids. The CDR3 coding sequence is TGTGCCAGCTACAGGGGAATCTCCCAGCCCCAGCATTTT. The encoded protein is CASYRGISQPQHF.

The CDR3 DNA reads as TGTGCCAGTTCTTTCAGCTCCTATAATTCACCCCTCCACTTT. This gives the protein CASSFSSYNSPLHF. The chain has TRBV6-5 and TRBJ1-6, with D hard to call. This CDR3 has 14 amino acids. The V and J ends lost 9 bases and 0 bases respectively, with 9 bases between them. Germline V gives CDR1 MNHEY, CDR2 SVGAGI.

On this clone: Other DNA sequences from this sample encode an identical CDR3 as well. The rearrangement links TRBV28 to TRBJ2-7; 9 bases agree with TRBD2. J was trimmed by 2 bases and V by 5 bases; bases with no gene match: 1. CDR1 is MDHEN, CDR2 SYDVKM, per germline. The CDR3 is made up of 13 amino acids. The DNA of the CDR3 is TGTGCCAGCAGTCCTAGCGGGACCTACGAGCAGTACTTC. Translated, it gives CASSPSGTYEQYF. The full variable domain, with the rest looked up from reference TRBV28 and TRBJ2-7, is DVKVTQSSRYLVKRTGEKVFLECVQDMDHENMFWYRQDPGLGLRLIYFSYDVKMKEKGDIPEGYSVSREKKERFSLILESASTNQTSMYLCASSPSGTYEQYFGPGTRLTVT.

The V call is TRBV6-5, the J call TRBJ2-7; possibly TRBD1 for D (5 bases). V lost 5 bases to trimming and J lost 3 bases, with 17 bases between them. This CDR3 has 15 amino acids. The germline V gene has CDR1 MNHEY and CDR2 SVGAGI. CDR3 nucleotides: TGTGCCAGCAGTGTAACGGACACCCGAAGCTACGAGCAGTACTTC. Protein product: CASSVTDTRSYEQYF.

This clone was recorded once. V is TRBV27 and J is TRBJ2-1, with 13 bases matching TRBD2. CDR1 and CDR2 from the germline V gene are MNHEY and SMNVEV (reference sequence). CDR3 length: 15 amino acids. V was clipped by 6 bases and J by 7 bases; unmatched bases: 6. The CDR3 is CASRELAGGPNEQFF. As DNA, the CDR3 is TGTGCCAGCAGGGAACTAGCGGGAGGGCCGAATGAGCAGTTCTTC.

This chain connects TRBV30 to TRBJ2-5, with 7 bases aligning to TRBD2. Germline assignment: CDR1 GTSNPN and CDR2 SVGIG (reference sequence). V shed 2 bases, J shed 2 bases, and the junction held 2 bases outside the gene matches. There are 13 residues in the CDR3. CDR3 DNA: TGTGCCTGGAGTAGGACTAGTCAAGAGACCCAGTACTTC. Amino acids: CAWSRTSQETQYF.

This clone was picked up one time. For the CDR3, the DNA is TGTGCCAGCAGCCCCCTCCGGGACAGGGGCCAAGAGACCCAGTACTTC. The encoded protein is CASSPLRDRGQETQYF. The V gene is TRBV5-6, the J gene TRBJ2-5; 10 positions agree with TRBD1. The trim removed 4 bases at V and 1 base at J, leaving 7 bases unmatched. The CDR3 runs 16 residues. Germline V gene lookup returns CDR1 SGHDT and CDR2 YYEEEE.

V usage is TRBV11-2 and J usage is TRBJ2-2; no clear D. The ends were cut back, 6 bases at V and 0 bases at J, with 14 bases in the middle. Germline loops: CDR1 SGHAT, CDR2 FQNNGV. The CDR3 has 16 amino acids. The CDR3: CASRTFASPNTGELFF. CDR3 nucleotide sequence: TGTGCCAGCAGAACGTTCGCTTCACCGAACACCGGGGAGCTGTTTTTT. Looking up the rest from reference TRBV11-2 and TRBJ2-2 gives the full variable domain: EAGVAQSPRYKIIEKRQSVAFWCNPISGHATLYWYQQILGQGPKLLIQFQNNGVVDDSQLPKDRFSAERLKGVDSTLKIQPAKLEDSAVYLCASRTFASPNTGELFFGEGSRLTVL.

The V and J genes are TRBV5-1 and TRBJ2-2; D call uncertain. CDR1 is SGHRS, CDR2 YFSETQ, per germline. The CDR3 is made up of 13 amino acids. Trimming left V 0 bases short and J 7 bases short, with 7 bases between. For the CDR3, the DNA is TGCGCCAGCAGCTTGGATGGGCTCGGGGAGCTGTTTTTT. Translation: CASSLDGLGELFF.

This clone appeared once. The rearrangement joins TRBV11-2 to TRBJ2-1; 9 bases are shared with TRBD2. Trimming at V came to 1 base and at J to 9 bases, leaving 10 bases not matched to a gene. This CDR3 is built from 16 residues. CDR1 and CDR2 from the germline V gene are SGHAT and FQNNGV. The CDR3 is CASSLVGVAGVIEQFF. CDR3 nucleotide sequence: TGTGCCAGCAGCTTAGTGGGGGTAGCGGGAGTAATTGAGCAGTTCTTC.

V and J are TRBV5-1 and TRBJ1-1, with D uncertain. The CDR3 is 14 residues long. Germline V CDR1 and CDR2: SGHRS, YFSETQ. V lost 3 bases to trimming and J lost 1 base, with 10 bases between them. The CDR3 sequence is CASSSAGQNTEAFF. The CDR3 DNA reads as TGCGCCAGCAGCTCAGCCGGGCAGAACACTGAAGCTTTCTTT.

The chain uses TRBV7-8 and TRBJ2-4; D is ambiguous. The CDR3 is made up of 14 amino acids. V dropped 4 bases and J dropped 4 bases, with 11 bases sitting between them. Germline values: CDR1 SGHVS, CDR2 FQNEAQ. In DNA, the CDR3 is TGTGCCAGCAGCTATGGGCTGGGAAAAAACATTCAGTACTTC. This gives the protein CASSYGLGKNIQYF.

The gene calls are TRBV5-4 and TRBJ2-7; D unresolved. The CDR3 is 12 residues long. Trimming removed 3 bases from V and 2 bases from J, with 6 bases in between. CDR1 and CDR2 from the germline V gene are SGHNT and YYREEE (reference sequence). CDR3 in amino acids: CASSSPTYEQYF. The CDR3, as DNA: TGTGCCAGCAGCTCCCCAACCTACGAGCAGTACTTC. The complete variable domain, with remaining parts taken from reference TRBV5-4 and TRBJ2-7, reads ETGVTQSPTHLIKTRGQQVTLRCSSQSGHNTVSWYQQALGQGPQFIFQYYREEENGRGNFPPRFSGLQFPNYSSELNVNALELDDSALYLCASSSPTYEQYFGPGTRLTVT.

The gene calls are TRBV5-1 and TRBJ2-1, with TRBD2 matching 10 bases. Germline loops: CDR1 SGHRS, CDR2 YFSETQ. The length of the CDR3 is 19 residues. V was clipped by 3 bases and J by 0 bases; unmatched bases: 12. DNA for the CDR3: TGCGCCAGCAGCTCGGGAGCGGGAGGGGTCAGGAGCTCCTACAATGAGCAGTTCTTC. Protein sequence: CASSSGAGGVRSSYNEQFF.

CDR3: CASSMQGDTTDTQYF. CDR3 coding DNA: TGTGCCAGCAGCATGCAGGGGGACACCACAGATACGCAGTATTTT. The chain has TRBV6-1 and TRBJ2-3; 7 nucleotides align to TRBD1. The CDR3 has 15 residues. CDR1 and CDR2 from the germline V gene are MNHNS and SASEGT. J lost 2 bases, V lost 6 bases, and 8 bases had no gene match.

This rearrangement joins TRBV27 to TRBJ1-2, with D tentatively TRBD1 (5 bases). Deletions cut 5 bases from V and 3 bases from J, with 16 bases between. Germline V CDR1 and CDR2: MNHEY, SMNVEV (reference sequence). The CDR3 sequence is 15 residues long. The CDR3 DNA is TGTGCCAGCAGTACCGGAGCGGGGGGAGACTATGGCTACACCTTC. This translates into CASSTGAGGDYGYTF.

The chain recombines TRBV19 with TRBJ2-7; the D is unclear. Trimming cost V 8 bases and J 2 bases, with 19 bases left between them. The germline CDR1 and CDR2 sequences are LNHDA and SQIVND (reference sequence). The CDR3 is 15 amino acids. The CDR3 here is CASRFQFGNPYEQYF. For the CDR3, the DNA is TGTGCCAGTCGCTTCCAGTTCGGAAATCCCTACGAGCAGTACTTC.

J is TRBJ2-5 and V is TRBV29-1; D is possibly TRBD2 (6 bases). Germline CDR1 SQVTM, CDR2 ANQGSEA. The CDR3 has 14 amino acids. The germline V and J ends were trimmed by 3 bases and 5 bases, with 16 bases remaining between them. The CDR3 bases are TGCAGCGTTGAGGGTTTTGAGGGAGGTGAGACCCAGTACTTC. Encoded protein: CSVEGFEGGETQYF.